These 29 T cell receptor beta chains share one sample of origin, sequenced in a study of blood T cell repertoires in COVID-19. The table came from immunoSEQ multiplex PCR; TCRdb's copy has only in-frame clones and leaves some out. Among 400,000 or so clones listed, 87% were seen once. The specimen was PBMCs or T cells enriched from blood (not recorded which). The receptors shown here come from a man in his forties or fifties in a cohort exposed to, infected with or recovered from COVID-19 (not recorded which).

The chain uses TRBV11-2 and TRBJ2-2, with 7 bases that match TRBD1. Trimming at V came to 10 bases and at J to 2 bases, leaving 16 bases not matched to a gene. The CDR3 contains 17 residues. Germline CDR1 reads SGHAT; CDR2 reads FQNNGV. CDR3 nucleotide sequence: TGTGCCACTACCGGGACAGCCTCTTTTACAAACACCGGGGAGCTGTTTTTT. This encodes CATTGTASFTNTGELFF.

This rearrangement joins TRBV5-1 to TRBJ2-7, with no clear D. From germline, CDR1 is SGHRS and CDR2 YFSETQ. This CDR3 is 14 amino acids long. Trimming cost V 1 base and J 2 bases, with 10 bases left between them. The CDR3 here is CASSLSALAYEQYF. The CDR3 coding sequence is TGCGCCAGCAGCTTGTCCGCGTTGGCCTACGAGCAGTACTTC.

The CDR3 coding sequence is TGTGCCAGCAGTGAAGGTATGGCAGCTAACTATGGCTACACCTTC. Encoded protein: CASSEGMAANYGYTF. The V and J genes are TRBV2 and TRBJ1-2, with unresolved D. V lost 1 base and J 0 bases, leaving 9 bases between the germline ends. CDR3 length: 15 residues. Per germline, CDR1 SNHLY and CDR2 FYNNEI.

J is TRBJ1-1 and V is TRBV6-5; D remains ambiguous. The germline V gene has CDR1 MNHEY and CDR2 SVGAGI. The CDR3 sequence is 14 residues long. Between the trimmed V and J ends, which lost 0 bases and 1 base, there was a span of 6 bases. This chain's CDR3 is CASSYSGSNTEAFF. In nucleotides, the CDR3 is TGTGCCAGCAGTTACTCCGGGTCGAACACTGAAGCTTTCTTT.

V gene TRBV18 combines with J gene TRBJ2-5; tentative D call: TRBD2 (5 bases). The CDR3 spans 11 residues. Germline CDR1 is KGHSH and CDR2 is LQKENI. V was clipped by 6 bases and J by 5 bases, with 7 bases between them. The CDR3 DNA sequence: TGTGCCAGCTCTTCGGGGGAGACCCAGTACTTC. Residues: CASSSGETQYF. Complete variable domain (other parts from reference TRBV18 and TRBJ2-5): NAGVMQNPRHLVRRRGQEARLRCSPMKGHSHVYWYRQLPEEGLKFMVYLQKENIIDESGMPKERFSAEFPKEGPSILRIQQVVRGDSAAYFCASSSGETQYFGPGTRLLVL.

The chain has TRBV5-4 and TRBJ2-1; the match to TRBD2 covers 10 bases. Per germline, CDR1 SGHNT and CDR2 YYREEE (reference sequence). CDR3 length equals 16 residues. V was pared by 4 bases and J by 4 bases, with 8 bases of the junction left unmatched. The CDR3 region has the DNA TGTGCCAGCAGCACGAGCGGGAGGGGATTTTACAATGAGCAGTTCTTC. Protein product: CASSTSGRGFYNEQFF.

This clone occurred a few times. The chain carries TRBV5-1 and TRBJ2-1; maybe TRBD1 (7 bases). V lost 0 bases and J lost 0, with 10 bases in between. This CDR3 has 16 amino acids. CDR1 SGHRS and CDR2 YFSETQ come from the germline V gene. CDR3 in amino acids: CASSLGGDSSYNEQFF. The DNA of the CDR3 is TGCGCCAGCAGCTTGGGCGGGGACAGCTCCTACAATGAGCAGTTCTTC.

The rearrangement links TRBV5-6 to TRBJ1-2, with TRBD1 as a possible D gene (6 bases). The CDR3 has 11 amino acids. The V end was cut by 5 bases, the J end by 6 bases, with 8 bases between. From germline, CDR1 is SGHDT and CDR2 YYEEEE. The CDR3 is CASSQGHGYTF. The CDR3 nucleotides read TGTGCCAGCAGTCAGGGGCATGGCTACACCTTC.

The rearrangement links TRBV5-1 to TRBJ1-2, with 7 bases fitting TRBD1. CDR3 length equals 16 residues. V was clipped by 4 bases and J by 5 bases; unmatched bases: 14. Germline lookup yields CDR1 SGHRS and CDR2 YFSETQ. The CDR3 nucleotides read TGCGCCAGCAGCGCATATTCCCCGGGACAGCATTATGGCTACACCTTC. Protein: CASSAYSPGQHYGYTF. Based on the CDR3 plus reference TRBV5-1 and TRBJ1-2, the full variable domain is KAGVTQTPRYLIKTRGQQVTLSCSPISGHRSVSWYQQTPGQGLQFLFEYFSETQRNKGNFPGRFSGRQFSNSRSEMNVSTLELGDSALYLCASSAYSPGQHYGYTFGSGTRLTVV.

The V and J genes are TRBV7-2 and TRBJ2-5, with 12 bases matching TRBD2. Germline CDR1 and CDR2: SGHTA and FQGNSA. Losses at the gene ends were 5 bases for V and 5 bases for J; bases not matched to a gene: 9. The CDR3 has 16 residues. This chain's CDR3 is CASSPRLAGVGETQYF. DNA for the CDR3: TGTGCCAGCAGCCCCCGACTAGCGGGAGTCGGCGAGACCCAGTACTTC.

This rearrangement joins TRBV5-1 to TRBJ1-2; the match to TRBD1 covers 10 bases. Trimming took 0 bases from V and 4 from J; bases not matched to a gene: 3. The CDR3 spans 15 residues. Germline lookup yields CDR1 SGHRS and CDR2 YFSETQ. The CDR3 protein is CASSLEGQGTYGYTF. CDR3 bases: TGCGCCAGCAGCTTGGAGGGACAGGGGACCTATGGCTACACCTTC.

The rearrangement uses TRBV2 and TRBJ1-4; a possible D gene is TRBD1 (6 bases). V lost 2 bases to trimming and J lost 7 bases, with 11 bases between them. The CDR3 spans 14 residues. Germline CDR1 is SNHLY and CDR2 is FYNNEI. The CDR3 sequence is CASSESGVREKLFF. The DNA of the CDR3 is TGTGCCAGCAGTGAATCAGGGGTTCGTGAAAAACTGTTTTTT.

The chain has TRBV7-6 and TRBJ1-2, with D possibly matching TRBD1 (5 bases). The CDR3 extends over 15 amino acids. CDR1 is SGHVS, CDR2 FNYEAQ, per germline. V was cut by 0 bases and J by 5 bases, with 13 bases left in between. The CDR3 reads CASSLAQANLYGYTF. DNA of the CDR3: TGTGCCAGCAGCTTAGCACAGGCGAACCTTTATGGCTACACCTTC. The variable domain in full, completed from reference TRBV7-6 and TRBJ1-2, reads GAGVSQSPRYKVTKRGQDVALRCDPISGHVSLYWYRQALGQGPEFLTYFNYEAQQDKSGLPNDRFSAERPEGSISTLTIQRTEQRDSAMYRCASSLAQANLYGYTFGSGTRLTVV.

V and J are TRBV9 and TRBJ1-6, with a possible D match to TRBD1 (5 bases). Germline V gene sequence: CDR1 SGDLS, CDR2 YYNGEE. The CDR3 consists of 14 residues. V lost 1 base and J 6 bases, leaving 8 bases between the germline ends. The CDR3 spells CASSVMGRNSPLHF. The CDR3 coding sequence is TGTGCCAGCAGCGTAATGGGGCGTAATTCACCCCTCCACTTT.

The rearrangement links TRBV28 to TRBJ1-2; TRBD1 agrees at 9 bases. CDR1 MDHEN and CDR2 SYDVKM come from the germline V gene. V gave up 1 base and J gave up 3 bases; unmatched junction bases: 9. This CDR3 region has 17 residues. CDR3 DNA: TGTGCCAGCAGTTTATACAACAGGGGGCTGAGGGACTATGGCTACACCTTC. Amino acid sequence: CASSLYNRGLRDYGYTF.

The chain recombines TRBV3-1 (or the pseudogene TRBV3-2) with TRBJ2-2, with D perhaps TRBD2 (5 bases). Germline values: CDR1 LGHDT, CDR2 YNNKEL (reference sequence). This CDR3 spans 12 amino acids. V lost 10 bases to trimming and J lost 5 bases, with 11 bases between them. The CDR3 DNA is TGTGCCACCTCCAGAGGGACCGGGGAGCTGTTTTTT. Translating it yields CATSRGTGELFF.

The rearrangement uses TRBV3-1 (or the pseudogene TRBV3-2) and TRBJ2-1, with D hard to call. The CDR3 runs to 14 residues. Germline CDR1 and CDR2: LGHDT and YNNKEL (reference sequence). Trimming stripped 4 bases from V and 9 bases from J, with 16 bases between. CDR3 region: CASSPPGASVEQFF. In nucleotides, the CDR3 is TGTGCCAGCAGCCCTCCCGGCGCTAGTGTTGAGCAGTTCTTC.

The chain recombines TRBV27 with TRBJ2-7; the match to TRBD1 covers 8 bases. Germline V gene data show CDR1 as MNHEY and CDR2 as SMNVEV (reference sequence). CDR3 length: 15 amino acids. The V and J ends lost 3 bases and 3 bases, in that order; junction bases with no gene match: 7. The CDR3 region has the DNA TGTGCCAGCAGTTTCGGACAGGGTAGTCTCTACGAGCAGTACTTC. Translating gives CASSFGQGSLYEQYF.

This chain links TRBV27 with TRBJ2-4, with 12 bases identical to TRBD2. This CDR3 contains 16 residues. Trimming cost V 5 bases and J 3 bases; bases outside gene matches: 5. The germline gives CDR1 MNHEY, CDR2 SMNVEV (reference sequence). The CDR3: CASSPQTSGSKNIQYF. Here the CDR3 DNA reads TGTGCCAGCAGTCCCCAGACTAGCGGGAGCAAAAACATTCAGTACTTC.

The chain is built from TRBV5-4 and TRBJ2-1; 9 nucleotides match TRBD1. V gave up 1 base and J gave up 8 bases; unmatched junction bases: 10. Germline values: CDR1 SGHNT, CDR2 YYREEE (reference sequence). This CDR3 has 16 amino acids. CDR3 sequence reads: CASSLLLGQGIHEQFF. CDR3 nucleotide sequence: TGTGCCAGCAGCTTGCTTCTGGGACAGGGTATTCATGAGCAGTTCTTC.

This chain links TRBV30 with TRBJ1-1, with no clear D. Germline V gives CDR1 GTSNPN, CDR2 SVGIG (reference sequence). V dropped 3 bases and J dropped 4 bases, with 12 bases sitting between them. CDR3 length: 13 amino acids. CDR3 amino acids: CAWSPASGTEAFF. The CDR3 DNA reads TGTGCCTGGAGCCCCGCTTCGGGCACTGAAGCTTTCTTT.

The rearrangement links TRBV10-3 to TRBJ2-5, with TRBD2 matching 8 bases. The CDR3 is 15 amino acids. The germline V gene has CDR1 ENHRY and CDR2 SYGVKD. Trimming took 3 bases from V and 5 from J; bases not matched to a gene: 8. The CDR3 protein is CAISDPGLVVETQYF. CDR3 DNA sequence: TGTGCCATCAGTGACCCGGGACTAGTGGTGGAGACCCAGTACTTC.

J is TRBJ1-5 and V is TRBV28; no clear D gene. The V end was cut by 6 bases, the J end by 4 bases, with 10 bases between. From germline, CDR1 is MDHEN and CDR2 SYDVKM. CDR3 size: 13 residues. The CDR3 nucleotides read TGTGCCAGCAGCCTCATGAGGAATCAGCCCCAGCATTTT. It encodes CASSLMRNQPQHF.

The chain combines TRBV5-6 with TRBJ1-2; 8 bases match TRBD1. Germline values: CDR1 SGHDT, CDR2 YYEEEE. The CDR3 has 12 amino acids. Trimming cost V 2 bases and J 8 bases; bases outside gene matches: 2. This chain's CDR3 is CASSLQGVGYTF. The CDR3 DNA is TGTGCCAGCAGCTTACAGGGGGTCGGCTACACCTTC. The full variable domain, in which reference TRBV5-6 and TRBJ1-2 provide the parts outside the CDR3, is DAGVTQSPTHLIKTRGQQVTLRCSPKSGHDTVSWYQQALGQGPQFIFQYYEEEERQRGNFPDRFSGHQFPNYSSELNVNALLLGDSALYLCASSLQGVGYTFGSGTRLTVV.

V gene TRBV28 combines with J gene TRBJ1-4; D is perhaps TRBD1 (5 bases). The CDR3 has 14 amino acids. Germline V lookup: CDR1 MDHEN, CDR2 SYDVKM. Trimming removed 1 base from V and 7 bases from J, with 10 bases in between. DNA for the CDR3: TGTGCCAGCAGTTTATTCGCGGGGGGTGAAAAACTGTTTTTT. As protein: CASSLFAGGEKLFF.

The chain has TRBV28 and TRBJ1-5; 10 nucleotides line up with TRBD1. The germline V gene encodes CDR1 MDHEN and CDR2 SYDVKM. The CDR3 is made up of 15 amino acids. J was trimmed by 4 bases and V by 5 bases; bases with no gene match: 5. In nucleotides, the CDR3 is TGTGCCAGCAGTGGGGGACAGGGGTTGAATCAGCCCCAGCATTTT. Residues: CASSGGQGLNQPQHF.

The rearrangement joins TRBV5-6 to TRBJ1-4; D uncertain. The V end was cut by 1 base, the J end by 8 bases, with 12 bases between. This CDR3 spans 14 amino acids. CDR1 SGHDT and CDR2 YYEEEE come from the germline V gene. CDR3 protein: CASSLRGVAEKLFF. Written as DNA, the CDR3 is TGTGCCAGCAGCTTGCGCGGGGTAGCGGAAAAACTGTTTTTT.

The V gene is TRBV14, the J gene TRBJ1-1; D unclear. Deletions cut 1 base from V and 7 bases from J, with 13 bases between. CDR1 and CDR2 (germline): SGHDN, FVKESK. This CDR3 spans 14 amino acids. In nucleotides, the CDR3 is TGTGCCAGCAGCCAAGTTCTGCAGTCCCGTGAAGCTTTCTTT. Protein product: CASSQVLQSREAFF. The whole variable domain, filled in from reference TRBV14 and TRBJ1-1, reads EAGVTQFPSHSVIEKGQTVTLRCDPISGHDNLYWYRRVMGKEIKFLLHFVKESKQDESGMPNNRFLAERTGGTYSTLKVQPAELEDSGVYFCASSQVLQSREAFFGQGTRLTVV.

V and J are TRBV4-1 and TRBJ2-7; a weak D match, TRBD1 (5 bases). The V end lost 4 bases, the J end lost 0 bases, and 13 bases lay between the germline ends. The CDR3 runs 15 residues. Germline V gene sequence: CDR1 MGHRA, CDR2 YSYEKL. The CDR3 sequence: CASSPSGAGSYEQYF. The CDR3 DNA reads TGCGCCAGCAGCCCTTCTGGGGCTGGCTCCTACGAGCAGTACTTC.